The 3 T cell receptor beta chains reported below all come from one sample, sequenced in a study of glioma-infiltrating T cells after dendritic cell vaccination. Indicated time point: after dendritic cell vaccination, including at tumor progression/relapse. Using immunoSEQ multiplex PCR, the repertoire was profiled, and TCRdb retains in-frame clones only, with some absent. The profile shows roughly 100,000 clones, roughly four fifths of them singletons. The source was blood, collected after dendritic cell vaccination. Source of these receptors: a human donor with glioblastoma.

V and J are TRBV7-9 and TRBJ1-1; D remains ambiguous. The CDR3 has 14 residues. Trimming removed 8 bases at V and 2 bases at J, with 15 bases between. The germline V gene encodes CDR1 SEHNR and CDR2 FQNEAQ (reference sequence). The CDR3: CASSEERVNTEAFF. The DNA of the CDR3 is TGTGCCAGCTCTGAGGAGAGAGTAAACACTGAAGCTTTCTTT.

J is TRBJ1-2 and V is TRBV5-1, with TRBD1 matching 8 bases. CDR3 length: 13 residues. Trimming cost V 2 bases and J 8 bases; bases outside gene matches: 5. CDR1 is SGHRS and CDR2 is YFSETQ in the germline V gene. CDR3 sequence reads: CASSFGQGSGYTF. In nucleotides, the CDR3 is TGCGCCAGCAGCTTCGGACAGGGAAGCGGCTACACCTTC.

The rearrangement joins TRBV4-2 to TRBJ2-5, with TRBD1 matching over 7 bases. The CDR3 is made up of 15 amino acids. Trimming at V came to 5 bases and at J to 1 base, leaving 7 bases not matched to a gene. Germline CDR1 reads LGHNA; CDR2 reads YNFKEQ. The CDR3 sequence is CASSLNAGGQETQYF. CDR3 sequence (DNA): TGTGCCAGCAGCTTGAACGCAGGGGGCCAAGAGACCCAGTACTTC.